This T cell receptor (beta chain) was sequenced for a study of blood T cell repertoires in COVID-19. The J segment lost 6 bases and the V segment lost 1 base, leaving 7 bases of the junction unmatched. This CDR3 is built from 15 residues. CDR1 MNHNY and CDR2 SVGAGI come from the germline V gene (reference sequence). The protocol was immunoSEQ multiplex PCR, while the TCRdb copy is restricted to in-frame clones and leaves out a portion. The top ten hold about 11% of the sample, which has under 150,000 clones, roughly 86% seen once. The J gene is TRBJ2-7, the V gene TRBV6-6; 9 bases agree with TRBD1. This TCR was sampled from a man aged 50-60 years with active or convalescent COVID-19. The sample was peripheral blood. The CDR3: CASSYYFLTGGEQYF. In DNA form, the CDR3 reads TGTGCCAGCAGTTACTATTTTCTGACAGGGGGCGAGCAGTACTTC.